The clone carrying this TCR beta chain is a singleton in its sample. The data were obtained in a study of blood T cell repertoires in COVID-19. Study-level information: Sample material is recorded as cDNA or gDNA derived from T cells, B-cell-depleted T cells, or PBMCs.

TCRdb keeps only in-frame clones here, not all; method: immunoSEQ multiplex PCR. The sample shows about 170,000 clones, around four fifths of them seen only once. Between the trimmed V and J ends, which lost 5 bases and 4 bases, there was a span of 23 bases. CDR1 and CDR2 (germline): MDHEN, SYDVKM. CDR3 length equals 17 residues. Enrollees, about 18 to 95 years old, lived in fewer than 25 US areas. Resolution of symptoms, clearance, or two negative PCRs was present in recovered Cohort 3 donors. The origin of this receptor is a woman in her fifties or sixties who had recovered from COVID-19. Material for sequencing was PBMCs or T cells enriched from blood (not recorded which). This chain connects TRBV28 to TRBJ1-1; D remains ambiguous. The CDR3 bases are TGTGCCAGCAGTCTGACCCTTGACGTTGGAGTTACCACTGAAGCTTTCTTT. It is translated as CASSLTLDVGVTTEAFF. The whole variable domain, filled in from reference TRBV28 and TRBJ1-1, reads DVKVTQSSRYLVKRTGEKVFLECVQDMDHENMFWYRQDPGLGLRLIYFSYDVKMKEKGDIPEGYSVSREKKERFSLILESASTNQTSMYLCASSLTLDVGVTTEAFFGQGTRLTVV.